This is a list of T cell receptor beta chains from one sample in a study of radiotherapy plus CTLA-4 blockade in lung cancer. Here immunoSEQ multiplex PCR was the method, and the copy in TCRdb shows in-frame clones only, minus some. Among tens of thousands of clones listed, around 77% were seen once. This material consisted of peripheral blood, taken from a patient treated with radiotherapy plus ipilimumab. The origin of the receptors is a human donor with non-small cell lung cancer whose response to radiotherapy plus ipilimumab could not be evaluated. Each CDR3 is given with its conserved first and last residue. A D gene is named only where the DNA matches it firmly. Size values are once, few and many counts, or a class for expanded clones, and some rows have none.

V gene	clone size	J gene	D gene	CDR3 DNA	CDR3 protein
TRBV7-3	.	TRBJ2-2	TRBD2	TGTGCCAGCTCTTTAGGACTAGCGGGAACCGGGGAGCTGTTTTTT	CASSLGLAGTGELFF
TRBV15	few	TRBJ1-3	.	TGTGCCACCAGCAGAGATCCGATTGGTCTGGGGAGCTCTGGAAACACCATATATTTT	CATSRDPIGLGSSGNTIYF
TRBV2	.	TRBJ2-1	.	TGTGCCAGCAGTGAAAACCAGGGTTTGGGTGGGTTCTTC	CASSENQGLGGFF
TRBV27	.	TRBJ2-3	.	TGTGCCAGCAACCCCCTGCAGGGACGGGGGACAGATACGCAGTATTTT	CASNPLQGRGTDTQYF
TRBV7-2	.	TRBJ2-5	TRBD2	TGTGCCAGCAGCTTAGCGGTTCCTAGCGGTAAGGGACGGACCCAGTACTTC	CASSLAVPSGKGRTQYF
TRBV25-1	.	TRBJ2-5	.	TGTGCCGCTTCCCCCTTCAGGAACCAAGAGACCCAGTACTTC	CAASPFRNQETQYF
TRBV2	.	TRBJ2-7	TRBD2	TGTGCCAGCAGGAACCGGACTAGCGGGCCCAACGAGCAGTACTTC	CASRNRTSGPNEQYF
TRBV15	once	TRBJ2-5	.	TGTGCCACCAGCAGCAGATACGGTCAGGGCCAAGAGACCCAGTACTTC	CATSSRYGQGQETQYF
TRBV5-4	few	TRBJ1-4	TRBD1	TGTGCCAGCAGCCCGGGGGGGACAGGGGGTGAAAAACTGTTTTTT	CASSPGGTGGEKLFF
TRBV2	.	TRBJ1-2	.	TGTGCCAGCAGTGGGCACAATATCTATGGCTACACCTTC	CASSGHNIYGYTF
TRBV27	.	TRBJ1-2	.	TGTGCCAGCAGTTTATCGCTAGCTGGGGTTGGAGGCTACACCTTC	CASSLSLAGVGGYTF
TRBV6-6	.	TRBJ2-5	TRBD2	TGTGCCAGCAGCCCCCTGGGACTAGCGTTGACGGAGACCCAGTACTTC	CASSPLGLALTETQYF
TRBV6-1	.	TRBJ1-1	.	TGTGCCAGCATCCCGGGGAACACTGAAGCTTTCTTT	CASIPGNTEAFF
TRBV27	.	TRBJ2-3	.	TGTGCCAGCAAGACTAGGAGCACAGATACGCAGTATTTT	CASKTRSTDTQYF
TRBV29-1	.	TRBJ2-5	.	TGCAGCGTTGATAGGTCGCGGCAAGAGACCCAGTACTTC	CSVDRSRQETQYF
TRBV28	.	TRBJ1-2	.	TGTGCCAGCCGGCGCGGGGGCGCCGGCTATGGCTACACCTTC	CASRRGGAGYGYTF
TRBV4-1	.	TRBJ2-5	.	TGCGCCAGCAGCCAGCTGACTACCTCTCAAGAGACCCAGTACTTC	CASSQLTTSQETQYF
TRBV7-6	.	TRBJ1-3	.	TGTGCCAGCAGCTTAGAACCCACGGGGGAGACTGGAAACACCATATATTTT	CASSLEPTGETGNTIYF
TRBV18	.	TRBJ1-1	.	TGTGCCAGCTCACCGAGACAGGTTTCAGCTGAAGCTTTCTTT	CASSPRQVSAEAFF
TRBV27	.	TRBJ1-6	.	TGTGCCAGCGCTGGTGGGGCCCTCCTTTATCCCCTCCACTTT	CASAGGALLYPLHF
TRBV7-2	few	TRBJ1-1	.	TGTGCCAGCAGCTTAGGCCCGGGGAACACTGAAGCTTTCTTT	CASSLGPGNTEAFF
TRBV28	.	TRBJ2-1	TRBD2	TGTGCCAGCAGTTTTCCCGGGAGGGTGCAGTTCTTC	CASSFPGRVQFF
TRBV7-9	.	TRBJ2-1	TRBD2	TGTGCCAGCAGCTTGTCGTCGCTAGCGGGAGAATATGAGCAGTTCTTC	CASSLSSLAGEYEQFF
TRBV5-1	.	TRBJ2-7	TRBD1	TGCGCCAGCAGCTCCGGGACAGGGTCCTTAGGGGAGCAGTACTTC	CASSSGTGSLGEQYF
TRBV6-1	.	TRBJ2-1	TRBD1	TGTGCCAGCAGTGAAACACATAACAGGGGCGATGAGCAGTTCTTC	CASSETHNRGDEQFF
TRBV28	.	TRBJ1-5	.	TGTGCCAGCAGCCCACCGACAGATCAGCCCCAGCATTTT	CASSPPTDQPQHF
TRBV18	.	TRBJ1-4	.	TGTGCCAGCTCACACAACGGCAGGGATGAAAAACTGTTTTTT	CASSHNGRDEKLFF
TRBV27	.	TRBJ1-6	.	TGTGCCAGCAGTTCCGGTTCACCCCTCCACTTT	CASSSGSPLHF
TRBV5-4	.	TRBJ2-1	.	TGTGCCAGCAGCTCTGGCAGGGGCATATCGAATGAGCAGTTCTTC	CASSSGRGISNEQFF
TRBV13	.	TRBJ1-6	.	TGTGCCAGCAGCCGCGCCGGGGAGGTTAATTCACCCCTCCACTTT	CASSRAGEVNSPLHF
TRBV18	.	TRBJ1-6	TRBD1	TGTGCCAGCTCACCACAGGGGGCGGGATATAATTCACCCCTCCACTTT	CASSPQGAGYNSPLHF
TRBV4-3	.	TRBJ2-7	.	TGCGCCAGCAGCCAGGCCTGGACAGATTCCTACGAGCAGTACTTC	CASSQAWTDSYEQYF
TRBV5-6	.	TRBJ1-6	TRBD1	TGTGCCAGCAGCTTGAACAGGGGGCAATCACCCCTCCACTTT	CASSLNRGQSPLHF
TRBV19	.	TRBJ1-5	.	TGTGCCAGTAGTCCCAGGGGCCAGCCCCAGCATTTT	CASSPRGQPQHF
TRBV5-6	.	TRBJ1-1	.	TGTGCCAGCAGCTTGCCAGGCGTAATGAACACTGAAGCTTTCTTT	CASSLPGVMNTEAFF
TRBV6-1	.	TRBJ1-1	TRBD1	TGTGCCAGCAGGGGACAGGGTGGACTGAACACTGAAGCTTTCTTT	CASRGQGGLNTEAFF
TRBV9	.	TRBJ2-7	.	TGTGCCAGCAGCGTTAGCCCGGGGTCCTACGAGCAGTACTTC	CASSVSPGSYEQYF
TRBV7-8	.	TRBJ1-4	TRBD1	TGTGCCAGCAGCCCTACCCGGACAGGGGACTTTGAAAAACTGTTTTTT	CASSPTRTGDFEKLFF
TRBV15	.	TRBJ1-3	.	TGTGCCACCAGCCCACGAGGGAACACCATATATTTT	CATSPRGNTIYF
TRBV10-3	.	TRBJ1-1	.	TGTGCCATCAGAGCCGGAGCTATGAACACTGAAGCTTTCTTT	CAIRAGAMNTEAFF
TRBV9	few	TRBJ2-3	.	TGTGCCAGCAGCGCGACAAGCCCAGATACGCAGTATTTT	CASSATSPDTQYF
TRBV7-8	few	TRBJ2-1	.	TGTGCCAGCAGCTCCTACCCGGGTAATGAGCAGTTCTTC	CASSSYPGNEQFF
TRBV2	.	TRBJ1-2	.	TGTGCCAGCAAGGTAGGGGAAGAGAACTATGGCTACACCTTC	CASKVGEENYGYTF
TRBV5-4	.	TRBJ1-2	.	TGTGCCAGCAGCTCAATGGGGGGGCAGGGAGGGTATGGCTACACCTTC	CASSSMGGQGGYGYTF
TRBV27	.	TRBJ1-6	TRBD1	TGTGCCAGCAGTTTCGATGGGGGACAGGGTTTTTCACCCCTCCACTTT	CASSFDGGQGFSPLHF
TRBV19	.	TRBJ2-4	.	TGTGCCAGTAGTATAGTAAAGGCAGGGGCCTATATTCAGTACTTC	CASSIVKAGAYIQYF
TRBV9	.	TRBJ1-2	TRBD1	TGTGCCAGCAGCGTAGGGGGGACAGGGAACTATGGCTACACCTTC	CASSVGGTGNYGYTF
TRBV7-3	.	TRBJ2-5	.	TGTGCCAGCAGCTTTGGAGGGGGCGGACAAGAGACCCAGTACTTC	CASSFGGGGQETQYF
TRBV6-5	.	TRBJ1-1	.	TGTGCCAGCTTTCTAGGGAACACTGAAGCTTTCTTT	CASFLGNTEAFF
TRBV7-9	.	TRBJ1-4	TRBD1	TGTGCCAGCAGCTCGGACAGGGGGCCCGAAAAACTGTTTTTT	CASSSDRGPEKLFF
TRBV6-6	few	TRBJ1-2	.	TGTGCCAGCAGTTACGTTACGCGGGGGGCGAACTATGGCTACACCTTC	CASSYVTRGANYGYTF
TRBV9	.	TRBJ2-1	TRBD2	TGTGCCAGCAGCGTAGCGGGGGGGGGAAGCTCCTACAATGAGCAGTTCTTC	CASSVAGGGSSYNEQFF
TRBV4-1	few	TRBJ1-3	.	TGCGCCAGCAGCCAACCTGGGAGAGGTTACACCATATATTTT	CASSQPGRGYTIYF
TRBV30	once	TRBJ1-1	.	TGTGCCTGGAGTCCCCCGACAGGCCTGAAGCCTGAAGCTTTCTTT	CAWSPPTGLKPEAFF
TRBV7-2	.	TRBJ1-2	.	TGTGCCAGCAGCTTAGGGGGCGGGGAGTACTATGGCTACACCTTC	CASSLGGGEYYGYTF
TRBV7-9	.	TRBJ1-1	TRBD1	TGTGCCAGCAGCTTAGGGGGGACAGGGGAAACTGAAGCTTTCTTT	CASSLGGTGETEAFF
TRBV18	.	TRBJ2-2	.	TGTGCCAGCTCACCACCGTCAGGGATAAACGGGGAGCTGTTTTTT	CASSPPSGINGELFF
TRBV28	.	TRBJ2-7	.	TGTGCCAGCAGTTTGTCCCCCGCCTACGAGCAGTACTTC	CASSLSPAYEQYF
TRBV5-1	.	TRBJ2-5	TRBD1	TGCGCCAGCAGCTTAAGACAGGGGAACGGTGAGACCCAGTACTTC	CASSLRQGNGETQYF
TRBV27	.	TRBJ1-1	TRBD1	TGTGCCAGCAGCCTTGTACAGGGGAGCACTGAAGCTTTCTTT	CASSLVQGSTEAFF